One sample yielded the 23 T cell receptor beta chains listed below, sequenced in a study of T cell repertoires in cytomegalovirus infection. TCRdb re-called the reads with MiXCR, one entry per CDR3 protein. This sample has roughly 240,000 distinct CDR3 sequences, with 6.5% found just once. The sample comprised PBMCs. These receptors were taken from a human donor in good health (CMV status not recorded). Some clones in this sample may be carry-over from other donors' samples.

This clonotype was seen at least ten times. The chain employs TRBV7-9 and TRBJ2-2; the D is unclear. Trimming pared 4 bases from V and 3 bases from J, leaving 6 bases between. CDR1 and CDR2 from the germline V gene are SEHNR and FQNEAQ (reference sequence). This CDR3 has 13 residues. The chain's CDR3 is CASSSSYTGELFF. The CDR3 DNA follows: TGTGCCAGCAGCTCTTCGTACACCGGGGAGCTGTTTTTT.

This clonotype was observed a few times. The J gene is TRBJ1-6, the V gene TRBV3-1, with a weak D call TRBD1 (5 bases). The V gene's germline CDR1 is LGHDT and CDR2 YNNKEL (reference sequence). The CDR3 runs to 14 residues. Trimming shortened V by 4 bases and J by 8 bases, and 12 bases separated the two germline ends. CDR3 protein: CASSPRQNDSPLHF. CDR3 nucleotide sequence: TGTGCCAGCAGCCCGCGACAGAACGATTCACCCCTCCACTTT.

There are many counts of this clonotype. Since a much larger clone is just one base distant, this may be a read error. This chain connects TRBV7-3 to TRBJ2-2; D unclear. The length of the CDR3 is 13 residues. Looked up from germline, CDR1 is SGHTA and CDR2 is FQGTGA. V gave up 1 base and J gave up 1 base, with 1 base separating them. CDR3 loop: CASSLMNTGELFF. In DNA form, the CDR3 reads TGTGCCAGCAGCTTAATGAACACCGGGGAGCTGTTTTTT.

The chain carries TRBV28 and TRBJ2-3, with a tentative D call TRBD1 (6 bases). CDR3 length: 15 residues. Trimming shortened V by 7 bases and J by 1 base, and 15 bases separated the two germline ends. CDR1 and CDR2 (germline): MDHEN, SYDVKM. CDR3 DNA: TGTGCCAGCACCCTAACAGGGAAAGGCACAGATACGCAGTATTTT. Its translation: CASTLTGKGTDTQYF.

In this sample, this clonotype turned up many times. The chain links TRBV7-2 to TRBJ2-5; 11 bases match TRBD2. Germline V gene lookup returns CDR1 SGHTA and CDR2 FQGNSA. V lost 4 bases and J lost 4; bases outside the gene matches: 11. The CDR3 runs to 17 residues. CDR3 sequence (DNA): TGTGCCAGCAGCTATAGCATACTAGCGGGGGTTGCAGAGACCCAGTACTTC. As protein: CASSYSILAGVAETQYF.

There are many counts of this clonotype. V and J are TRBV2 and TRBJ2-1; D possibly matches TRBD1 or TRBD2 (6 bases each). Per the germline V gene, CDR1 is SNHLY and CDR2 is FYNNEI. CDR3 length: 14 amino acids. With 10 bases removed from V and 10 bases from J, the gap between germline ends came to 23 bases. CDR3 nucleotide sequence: TGTGCCATGCCCCGTTTTGGGGGGCCCACAGAGCAGTTCTTC. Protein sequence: CAMPRFGGPTEQFF. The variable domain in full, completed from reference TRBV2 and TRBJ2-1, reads EPEVTQTPSHQVTQMGQEVILRCVPISNHLYFYWYRQILGQKVEFLVSFYNNEISEKSEIFDDQFSVERPDGSNFTLKIRSTKLEDSAMYFCAMPRFGGPTEQFFGPGTRLTVL.

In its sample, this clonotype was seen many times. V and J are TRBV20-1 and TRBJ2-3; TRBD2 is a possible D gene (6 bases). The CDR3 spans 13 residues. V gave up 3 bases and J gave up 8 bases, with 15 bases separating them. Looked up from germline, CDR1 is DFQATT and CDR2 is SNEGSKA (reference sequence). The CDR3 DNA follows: TGCAGTGCTAGGGGCGGGACCCTTGGTACGCAGTATTTT. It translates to CSARGGTLGTQYF.

CDR3 region: CASSLMGDQNEQYF. In DNA form, the CDR3 reads TGTGCCAGCAGCTTGATGGGGGACCAGAACGAGCAGTACTTC. V and J are TRBV7-9 and TRBJ2-7, with D tentatively TRBD1 or TRBD2 (5 bases each). V gave up 3 bases and J gave up 5 bases, with 14 bases separating them. The germline V gene encodes CDR1 SEHNR and CDR2 FQNEAQ (reference sequence). This CDR3 is 14 amino acids long.

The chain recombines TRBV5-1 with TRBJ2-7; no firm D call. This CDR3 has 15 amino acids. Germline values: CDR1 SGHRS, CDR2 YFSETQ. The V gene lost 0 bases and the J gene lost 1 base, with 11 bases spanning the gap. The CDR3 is CASSLVSIPSYEQYF. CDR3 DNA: TGCGCCAGCAGCTTGGTCTCCATCCCTTCCTACGAGCAGTACTTC.

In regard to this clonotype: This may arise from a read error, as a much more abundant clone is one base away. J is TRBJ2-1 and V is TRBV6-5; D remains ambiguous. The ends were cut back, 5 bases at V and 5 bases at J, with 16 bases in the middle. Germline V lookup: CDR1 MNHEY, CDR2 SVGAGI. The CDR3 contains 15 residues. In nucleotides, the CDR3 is TGTGCCAGCAGTCCAGACGGCGGCAGCCACAATGAGCAGTTCTTC. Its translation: CASSPDGGSHNEQFF.

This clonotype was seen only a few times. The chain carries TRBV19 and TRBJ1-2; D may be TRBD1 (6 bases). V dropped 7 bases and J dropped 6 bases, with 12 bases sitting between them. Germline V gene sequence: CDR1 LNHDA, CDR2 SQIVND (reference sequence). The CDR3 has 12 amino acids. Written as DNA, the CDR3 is TGTGCCAGTACCGGGACACGAGATGGCTACACCTTC. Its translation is CASTGTRDGYTF.

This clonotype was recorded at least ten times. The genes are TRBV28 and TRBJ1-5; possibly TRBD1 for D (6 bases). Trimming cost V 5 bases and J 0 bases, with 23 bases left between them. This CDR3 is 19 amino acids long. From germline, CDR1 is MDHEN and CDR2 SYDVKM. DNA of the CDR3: TGTGCCAGCAGTCGAGAGGGATTCGGGACACAAGTTAGCAATCAGCCCCAGCATTTT. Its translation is CASSREGFGTQVSNQPQHF.

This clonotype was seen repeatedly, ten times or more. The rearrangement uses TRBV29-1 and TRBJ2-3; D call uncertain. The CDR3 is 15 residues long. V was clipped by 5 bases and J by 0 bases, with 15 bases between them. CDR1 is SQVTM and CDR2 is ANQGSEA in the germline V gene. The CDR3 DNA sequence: TGCAGCGTTCCGGGCCACCAACCGAGCACAGATACGCAGTATTTT. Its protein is CSVPGHQPSTDTQYF.

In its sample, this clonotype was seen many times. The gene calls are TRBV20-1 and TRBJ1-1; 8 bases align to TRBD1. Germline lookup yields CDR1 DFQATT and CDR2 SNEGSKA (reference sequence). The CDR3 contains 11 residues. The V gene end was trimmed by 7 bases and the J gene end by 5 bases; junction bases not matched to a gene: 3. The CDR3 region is CSGTGRTEAFF. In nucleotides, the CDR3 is TGCAGTGGGACAGGGAGGACTGAAGCTTTCTTT.

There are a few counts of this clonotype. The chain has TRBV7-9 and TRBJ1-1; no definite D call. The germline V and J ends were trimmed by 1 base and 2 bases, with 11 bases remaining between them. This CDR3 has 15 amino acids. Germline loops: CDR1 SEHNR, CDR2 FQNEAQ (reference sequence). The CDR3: CASSLGLEPNTEAFF. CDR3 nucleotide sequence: TGTGCCAGCAGCTTAGGACTCGAACCAAACACTGAAGCTTTCTTT. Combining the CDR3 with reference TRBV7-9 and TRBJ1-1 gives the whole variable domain DTGVSQNPRHKITKRGQNVTFRCDPISEHNRLYWYRQTLGQGPEFLTYFQNEAQLEKSRLLSDRFSAERPKGSFSTLEIQRTEQGDSAMYLCASSLGLEPNTEAFFGQGTRLTVV.

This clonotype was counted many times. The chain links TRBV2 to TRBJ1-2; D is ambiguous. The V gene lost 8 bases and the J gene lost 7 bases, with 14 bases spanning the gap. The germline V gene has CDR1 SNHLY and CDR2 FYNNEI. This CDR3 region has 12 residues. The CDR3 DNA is TGTGCCAGCGTCTTCGCCTTGGGTGGCTACACCTTC. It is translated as CASVFALGGYTF.

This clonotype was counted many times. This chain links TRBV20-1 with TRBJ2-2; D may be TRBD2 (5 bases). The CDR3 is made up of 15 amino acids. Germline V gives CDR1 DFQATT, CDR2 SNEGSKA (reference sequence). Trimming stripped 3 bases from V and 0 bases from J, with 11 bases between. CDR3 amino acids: CSASGVHANTGELFF. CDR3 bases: TGCAGTGCTAGCGGGGTCCACGCGAACACCGGGGAGCTGTTTTTT.

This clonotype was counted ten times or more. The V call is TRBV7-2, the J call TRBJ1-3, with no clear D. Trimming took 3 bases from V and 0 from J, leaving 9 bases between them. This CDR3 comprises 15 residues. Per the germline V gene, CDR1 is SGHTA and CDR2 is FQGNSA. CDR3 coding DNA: TGTGCCAGCAGCTTTGTAGCTACCTCTGGAAACACCATATATTTT. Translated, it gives CASSFVATSGNTIYF.

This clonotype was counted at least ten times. The CDR3 bases are TGTGCCAGCAGCTCTTCGACAGGGGGCTCTTCTGGGGCCAACGTCCTGACTTTC. Protein product: CASSSSTGGSSGANVLTF. The chain has TRBV7-9 and TRBJ2-6, with 10 bases aligning to TRBD1. CDR1 is SEHNR, CDR2 FQNEAQ, per germline (reference sequence). The CDR3 is made up of 18 amino acids. Trimming at V came to 4 bases and at J to 1 base, leaving 7 bases not matched to a gene.

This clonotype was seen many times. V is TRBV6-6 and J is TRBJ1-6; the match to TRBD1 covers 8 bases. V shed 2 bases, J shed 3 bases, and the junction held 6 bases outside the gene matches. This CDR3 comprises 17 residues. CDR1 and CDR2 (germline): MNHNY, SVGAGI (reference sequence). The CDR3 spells CASSYPTGAGYNSPLHF. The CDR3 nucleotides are TGTGCCAGCAGTTACCCGACAGGGGCCGGCTATAATTCACCCCTCCACTTT.

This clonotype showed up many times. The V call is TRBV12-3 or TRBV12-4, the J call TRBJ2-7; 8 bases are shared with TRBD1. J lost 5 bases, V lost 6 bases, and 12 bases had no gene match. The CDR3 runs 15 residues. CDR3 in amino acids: CASRYLSEQGDEQYF. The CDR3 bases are TGTGCCAGCAGATACCTCAGTGAACAGGGGGACGAGCAGTACTTC.

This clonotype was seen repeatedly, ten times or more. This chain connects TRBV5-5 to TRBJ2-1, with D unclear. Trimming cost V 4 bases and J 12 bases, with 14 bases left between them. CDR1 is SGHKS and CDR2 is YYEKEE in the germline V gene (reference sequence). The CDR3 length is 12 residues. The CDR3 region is CASSPSTSVQFF. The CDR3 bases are TGTGCCAGCAGCCCCTCCACGTCGGTGCAGTTCTTC.

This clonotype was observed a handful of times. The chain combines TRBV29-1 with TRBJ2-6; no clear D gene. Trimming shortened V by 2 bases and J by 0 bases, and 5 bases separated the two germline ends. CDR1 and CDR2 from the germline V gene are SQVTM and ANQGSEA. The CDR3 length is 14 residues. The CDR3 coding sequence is TGCAGCGTTGAATCGTACTCTGGGGCCAACGTCCTGACTTTC. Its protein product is CSVESYSGANVLTF.